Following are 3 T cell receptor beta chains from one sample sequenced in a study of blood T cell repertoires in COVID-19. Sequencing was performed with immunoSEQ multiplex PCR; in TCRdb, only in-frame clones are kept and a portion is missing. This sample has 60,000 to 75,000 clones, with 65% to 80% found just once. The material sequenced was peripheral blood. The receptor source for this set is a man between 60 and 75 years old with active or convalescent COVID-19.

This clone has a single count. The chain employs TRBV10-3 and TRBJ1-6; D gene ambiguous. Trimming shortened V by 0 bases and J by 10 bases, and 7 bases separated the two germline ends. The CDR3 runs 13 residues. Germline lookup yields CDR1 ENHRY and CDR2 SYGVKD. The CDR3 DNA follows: TGTGCCATCAGTGAGTCTAAGGAGTCACCCCTCCACTTT. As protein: CAISESKESPLHF.

The DNA for the CDR3 is TGCGCCAGCAGCTTGGTTGGGATAGCGGGGGGTTCTAGCACAGATACGCAGTATTTT. It encodes CASSLVGIAGGSSTDTQYF. The rearrangement uses TRBV5-1 and TRBJ2-3; 10 bases match TRBD2. Germline CDR1 and CDR2: SGHRS and YFSETQ. There are 19 residues in the CDR3. Unmatched junction bases numbered 10, after V lost 0 bases and J lost 0 bases.

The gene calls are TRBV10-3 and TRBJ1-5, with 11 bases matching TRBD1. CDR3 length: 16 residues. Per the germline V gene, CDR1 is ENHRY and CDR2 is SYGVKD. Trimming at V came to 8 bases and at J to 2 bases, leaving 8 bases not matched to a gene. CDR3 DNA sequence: TGTGCCATCGTTGGGACAGGGGGGGAAGGCAATCAGCCCCAGCATTTT. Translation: CAIVGTGGEGNQPQHF.